The 26 T cell receptor beta chains below come from one sample, sequenced in a study of sequential checkpoint blockade in melanoma. The method was immunoSEQ multiplex PCR; TCRdb's version includes in-frame clones alone and lacks a portion of them. The repertoire holds some 19,000 clones, roughly two thirds seen once, with 12% in the top ten. Documented treatment: randomized to nivolumab then ipilimumab (arm A) or the reverse (arm B). The sequenced sample was CD8+ T cells sorted from blood (inferred from file names), obtained from a patient given nivolumab and ipilimumab in sequence. The source is a human donor with melanoma.

The V and J genes are TRBV2 and TRBJ1-6, with 8 bases aligning to TRBD1. Germline V gene sequence: CDR1 SNHLY, CDR2 FYNNEI. The CDR3 contains 15 residues. J was trimmed by 4 bases and V by 6 bases; bases with no gene match: 5. Here the CDR3 reads CASSATGVYNSPLHF. The CDR3 nucleotides read TGTGCCAGCAGCGCGACAGGGGTATATAATTCACCCCTCCACTTT.

The chain carries TRBV6-5 and TRBJ2-1; D perhaps matches TRBD1 (5 bases). Germline V gives CDR1 MNHEY, CDR2 SVGAGI. The V end lost 4 bases, the J end lost 10 bases, and 14 bases lay between the germline ends. This CDR3 has 13 amino acids. In DNA, the CDR3 is TGTGCCAGCAGTTCCCTACAGGTTCCGGAGCAGTTCTTC. Its protein product is CASSSLQVPEQFF.

This clone was observed a handful of times. This rearrangement joins TRBV11-2 to TRBJ2-3; a possible D gene is TRBD1 (5 bases). The CDR3 is 14 residues long. Trimming removed 8 bases from V and 2 bases from J, with 14 bases in between. Germline V gene lookup returns CDR1 SGHAT and CDR2 FQNNGV. The CDR3, as DNA: TGTGCCAGCGCTCCGCAGGGTGCCACAGATACGCAGTATTTT. Protein product: CASAPQGATDTQYF.

CDR3 protein: CASSGIAGGNTGELFF. For the CDR3, the DNA is TGTGCCAGCAGCGGGATAGCGGGGGGTAACACCGGGGAGCTGTTTTTT. The rearrangement uses TRBV9 and TRBJ2-2; 10 nucleotides line up with TRBD2. The length of the CDR3 is 16 residues. CDR1 is SGDLS and CDR2 is YYNGEE in the germline V gene. Trimming cost V 3 bases and J 2 bases; bases outside gene matches: 4.

The chain combines TRBV9 with TRBJ1-6; the D gene is possibly TRBD1 (6 bases). CDR1 and CDR2 from the germline V gene are SGDLS and YYNGEE. The CDR3 length is 15 residues. V lost 3 bases and J lost 6, with 13 bases in between. The DNA of the CDR3 is TGTGCCAGCAGCGCCCGGGACACCCGTAATTCACCCCTCCACTTT. Protein: CASSARDTRNSPLHF.

V is TRBV29-1 and J is TRBJ2-1; TRBD1 aligns across 10 bases. With 1 base clipped from V and 3 bases from J, the junction kept 0 bases outside the gene matches. This CDR3 comprises 14 residues. Germline V lookup: CDR1 SQVTM, CDR2 ANQGSEA. CDR3 protein: CSVEGTGGYNEQFF. Written as DNA, the CDR3 is TGCAGCGTTGAAGGGACAGGGGGCTACAATGAGCAGTTCTTC.

The V gene is TRBV9, the J gene TRBJ2-7; D is possibly TRBD1 (5 bases). Germline assignment: CDR1 SGDLS and CDR2 YYNGEE. This CDR3 has 12 amino acids. Trimming pared 4 bases from V and 5 bases from J, leaving 10 bases between. CDR3: CASSPGRHEQYF. DNA for the CDR3: TGTGCCAGCAGCCCAGGGCGTCACGAGCAGTACTTC.

This chain joins TRBV15 and TRBJ2-1; D unclear. The germline V gene encodes CDR1 LNHNV and CDR2 YYDKDF (reference sequence). The V gene lost 4 bases and the J gene lost 7 bases, with 17 bases spanning the gap. CDR3 length: 15 residues. CDR3 nucleotides: TGTGCCACCAGCACCGTTGCAACGGCGGTGAATGAGCAGTTCTTC. Its translation is CATSTVATAVNEQFF.

The chain links TRBV6-1 to TRBJ2-7, with D uncertain. Germline CDR1 is MNHNS and CDR2 is SASEGT. V was trimmed by 0 bases and J by 3 bases, leaving 9 bases between them. This CDR3 contains 14 residues. As DNA, the CDR3 is TGTGCCAGCAGTGAAGCTTACAGATTCTACGAGCAGTACTTC. Amino acids: CASSEAYRFYEQYF.

The CDR3, as DNA: TGTGCCAGCAGCCTCGGAGCGCGACTAGCGGAGAGCTCCTACAATGAGCAGTTCTTC. Translated: CASSLGARLAESSYNEQFF. The chain carries TRBV4-2 and TRBJ2-1, with 9 bases identical to TRBD2. CDR1 LGHNA and CDR2 YNFKEQ come from the germline V gene. The CDR3 loop spans 19 amino acids. V dropped 4 bases and J dropped 0; count of bases not matched to a gene: 13.

The chain joins TRBV5-1 to TRBJ2-7; D not certain. The V gene's germline CDR1 is SGHRS and CDR2 YFSETQ. Trimming took 5 bases from V and 0 from J, leaving 6 bases between them. The CDR3 is 12 residues long. This CDR3 is CASRSDSYEQYF. As DNA, the CDR3 is TGCGCCAGCAGGTCAGACTCCTACGAGCAGTACTTC.

The rearrangement links TRBV19 to TRBJ1-4, with D possibly TRBD1 on 5 matching bases. The CDR3 sequence is 17 residues long. Germline values: CDR1 LNHDA, CDR2 SQIVND (reference sequence). Trimming removed 3 bases from V and 5 bases from J, with 19 bases in between. The CDR3 loop reads CASSININHRRNEKLFF. The CDR3 DNA follows: TGTGCCAGTAGTATCAATATCAATCACAGGAGAAATGAAAAACTGTTTTTT.

The rearrangement links TRBV7-2 to TRBJ1-2, with D maybe TRBD1 (6 bases). Between the trimmed V and J ends, which lost 5 bases and 4 bases, there was a span of 11 bases. The germline V gene encodes CDR1 SGHTA and CDR2 FQGNSA. CDR3 length: 13 amino acids. In DNA form, the CDR3 reads TGTGCCAGCAGCCGGACAGCTACCTATGGCTACACCTTC. Its protein is CASSRTATYGYTF. Complete variable domain (other parts from reference TRBV7-2 and TRBJ1-2): GAGVSQSPSNKVTEKGKDVELRCDPISGHTALYWYRQSLGQGLEFLIYFQGNSAPDKSGLPSDRFSAERTGGSVSTLTIQRTQQEDSAVYLCASSRTATYGYTFGSGTRLTVV.

The count of this clone is one. The chain carries TRBV4-3 and TRBJ1-5; the D gene is possibly TRBD1 (5 bases). Trimming cost V 0 bases and J 0 bases, with 12 bases left between them. This CDR3 is built from 17 residues. Germline CDR1 reads LGHNA; CDR2 reads YSLEER. CDR3 in amino acids: CASSQELTGYSNQPQHF. CDR3 nucleotides: TGCGCCAGCAGCCAAGAACTAACAGGTTATAGCAATCAGCCCCAGCATTTT.

About this clone itself: The same CDR3 also results from other DNA sequences found in this sample. This rearrangement joins TRBV9 to TRBJ2-3; 9 nucleotides align to TRBD1. Germline lookup yields CDR1 SGDLS and CDR2 YYNGEE. The CDR3 has 20 amino acids. Trimming at V came to 3 bases and at J to 4 bases, leaving 21 bases not matched to a gene. CDR3 bases: TGTGCCAGCAGCGCACAGGGGGCTCTCACTACTAGCATTACGGCAGATACGCAGTATTTT. It yields the protein CASSAQGALTTSITADTQYF.

The rearrangement links TRBV5-4 to TRBJ2-7; 8 bases fit TRBD2. This CDR3 spans 15 amino acids. The V gene's germline CDR1 is SGHNT and CDR2 YYREEE (reference sequence). The trim removed 3 bases at V and 6 bases at J, leaving 11 bases unmatched. CDR3 nucleotides: TGTGCCAGCAGCTGGGGCAGCGGGAGCTTAGGCGAGCAGTACTTC. Translating it yields CASSWGSGSLGEQYF.

In its sample, this clone was seen a few times. Germline and junction disagree at one end, which may indicate a read error. The chain links TRBV5-4 to TRBJ1-2, with 7 bases that match TRBD1. The V gene's germline CDR1 is SGHNT and CDR2 YYREEE (reference sequence). The length of the CDR3 is 17 residues. The CDR3 loop reads CASSQEGGTSGNYGYTF. CDR3 DNA sequence: TGCGCCAGCAGCCAAGAAGGGGGCACCTCGGGGAACTATGGCTACACCTTC.

This chain links TRBV25-1 with TRBJ2-1; the D is unclear. Between the trimmed V and J ends, which lost 1 base and 4 bases, there was a span of 11 bases. The length of the CDR3 is 15 residues. CDR1 is MGHDK, CDR2 SYGVNS, per germline. The CDR3 loop is CASSESLSPYNEQFF. The CDR3 DNA reads TGTGCCAGCAGTGAATCACTTAGTCCTTACAATGAGCAGTTCTTC. The variable domain in full, completed from reference TRBV25-1 and TRBJ2-1, reads EADIYQTPRYLVIGTGKKITLECSQTMGHDKMYWYQQDPGMELHLIHYSYGVNSTEKGDLSSESTVSRIRTEHFPLTLESARPSHTSQYLCASSESLSPYNEQFFGPGTRLTVL.

This chain uses TRBV6-5 with TRBJ2-7; D might be TRBD2 (5 bases). Germline V gene lookup returns CDR1 MNHEY and CDR2 SVGAGI. Trimming pared 3 bases from V and 2 bases from J, leaving 14 bases between. This CDR3 contains 15 residues. The CDR3 sequence: CASSYMEAFAYEQYF. As DNA, the CDR3 is TGTGCCAGCAGTTATATGGAGGCTTTCGCCTACGAGCAGTACTTC.

This clone came up a few times. The chain employs TRBV29-1 and TRBJ2-3; D gene ambiguous. V dropped 4 bases and J dropped 5 bases, with 4 bases sitting between them. Germline assignment: CDR1 SQVTM and CDR2 ANQGSEA. The CDR3 extends over 10 amino acids. The CDR3 region is CSVVVDTQYF. The DNA for the CDR3 is TGCAGCGTTGTCGTAGATACGCAGTATTTT.

V is TRBV7-9 and J is TRBJ1-2, with 10 positions matching TRBD1. Germline CDR1 SEHNR, CDR2 FQNEAQ (reference sequence). Trimming cost V 5 bases and J 8 bases; bases outside gene matches: 11. The CDR3 sequence is 15 residues long. The CDR3 spells CASSPGLGQGGGYTF. CDR3 in DNA: TGTGCCAGCAGCCCAGGGCTAGGACAGGGGGGCGGCTACACCTTC.

This clone was recorded a few times. The V and J genes are TRBV6-6 and TRBJ2-7; possible D gene TRBD2, 5 bases. Trimming removed 1 base from V and 0 bases from J, with 10 bases in between. Germline CDR1 MNHNY, CDR2 SVGAGI (reference sequence). The CDR3 totals 15 residues. Written as DNA, the CDR3 is TGTGCCAGCAGTTACTTTCGGACTGGCTCCTACGAGCAGTACTTC. Its protein is CASSYFRTGSYEQYF.

The count of this clone is one. This rearrangement joins TRBV28 to TRBJ2-7, with 8 bases that match TRBD1. The CDR3 is 14 residues long. The junction had 5 bases not matched to a gene; V was cut back by 6 bases and J by 1 base. The germline CDR1 and CDR2 sequences are MDHEN and SYDVKM. The CDR3 reads CASRPGTGSYEQYF. Here the CDR3 DNA reads TGTGCCAGCAGACCCGGGACAGGATCCTACGAGCAGTACTTC.

The V and J genes are TRBV7-3 and TRBJ2-3, with 7 bases that match TRBD2. The CDR3 extends over 15 amino acids. The V gene end was trimmed by 5 bases and the J gene end by 3 bases; junction bases not matched to a gene: 8. CDR1 is SGHTA, CDR2 FQGTGA, per germline. The CDR3 region has the DNA TGTGCCAGCAGCCCGAGCGGCGGGAGTACAGATACGCAGTATTTT. Translation: CASSPSGGSTDTQYF.

The rearrangement links TRBV15 to TRBJ2-1; no clear D. The CDR3 has 12 amino acids. V was clipped by 5 bases and J by 7 bases, with 9 bases between them. Looked up from germline, CDR1 is LNHNV and CDR2 is YYDKDF (reference sequence). The CDR3 DNA reads as TGTGCCACCAGCGAGGAGTTTAATGAGCAGTTCTTC. This gives the protein CATSEEFNEQFF.

The rearrangement joins TRBV28 to TRBJ2-3; no clear D. Germline V lookup: CDR1 MDHEN, CDR2 SYDVKM. The CDR3 is made up of 14 amino acids. Trimming pared 10 bases from V and 3 bases from J, leaving 17 bases between. The CDR3 reads CAISVPSRTDTQYF. As DNA, the CDR3 is TGTGCCATCTCGGTCCCCTCGAGGACAGATACGCAGTATTTT.